This T cell receptor beta chain derives from a study of blood T cell repertoires in COVID-19. Across the study: T cells, B-cell-depleted T cells, or PBMCs supplied cDNA or gDNA.

Looked up from germline, CDR1 is SQVTM and CDR2 is ANQGSEA. V was trimmed by 4 bases and J by 4 bases, leaving 11 bases between them. The CDR3 has 13 residues. All recovered Cohort 3 donors got two negative PCRs, got clearance, or saw symptom resolution. Original processing methods: Reference gene primer amplification gave nucleated cell count estimates. Here immunoSEQ multiplex PCR was the method, and the copy in TCRdb shows in-frame clones only, minus some. From that table come the V and J calls and clone size; the DNA was used to work out D and trimming. The table has about 100,000 clones, just over 85% seen once.

The chain employs TRBV29-1 and TRBJ2-1; TRBD2 might be the D (7 bases). This TCR derives from a woman in her forties or fifties who had recovered from COVID-19. Material for sequencing was PBMCs or T cells enriched from blood (not recorded which). The CDR3 DNA reads TGCAGCGTTGTGAGGGGGGGTTACAATGAGCAGTTCTTC. Its protein is CSVVRGGYNEQFF.